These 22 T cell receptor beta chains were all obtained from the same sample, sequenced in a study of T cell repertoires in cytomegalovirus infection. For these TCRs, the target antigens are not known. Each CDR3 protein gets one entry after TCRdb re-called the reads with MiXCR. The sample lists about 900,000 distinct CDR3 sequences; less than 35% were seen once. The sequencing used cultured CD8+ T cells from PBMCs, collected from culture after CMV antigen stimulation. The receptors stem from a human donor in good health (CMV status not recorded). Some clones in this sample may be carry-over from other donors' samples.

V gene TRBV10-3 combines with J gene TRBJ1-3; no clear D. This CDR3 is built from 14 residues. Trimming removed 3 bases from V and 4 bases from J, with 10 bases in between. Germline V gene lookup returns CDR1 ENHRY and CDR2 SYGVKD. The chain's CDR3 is CAISELSGGNTIYF. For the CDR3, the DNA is TGTGCCATCAGTGAATTGAGTGGCGGAAACACCATATATTTT.

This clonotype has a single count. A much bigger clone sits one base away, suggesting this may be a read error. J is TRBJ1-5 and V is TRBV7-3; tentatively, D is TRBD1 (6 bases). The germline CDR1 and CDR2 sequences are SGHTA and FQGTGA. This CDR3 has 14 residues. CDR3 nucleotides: TGTGCCTGCAGTGCGGGGGGCACCTATCAGCCCCAGCATTTT. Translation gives CACSAGGTYQPQHF.

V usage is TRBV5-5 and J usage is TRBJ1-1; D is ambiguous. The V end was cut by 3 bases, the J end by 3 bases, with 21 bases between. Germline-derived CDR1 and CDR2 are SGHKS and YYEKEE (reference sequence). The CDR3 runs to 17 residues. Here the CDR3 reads CASSSIVGEDGYTEAFF. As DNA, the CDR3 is TGTGCCAGCAGCTCCATTGTGGGCGAGGACGGATACACTGAAGCTTTCTTT.

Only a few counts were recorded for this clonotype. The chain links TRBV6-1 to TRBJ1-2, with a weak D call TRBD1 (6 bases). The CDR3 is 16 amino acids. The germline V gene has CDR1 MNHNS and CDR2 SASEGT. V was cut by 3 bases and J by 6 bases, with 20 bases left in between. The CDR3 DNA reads TGTGCCAGCAGTGAGGAAACAGGGAGATGGAAGCATGGCTACACCTTC. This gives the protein CASSEETGRWKHGYTF.

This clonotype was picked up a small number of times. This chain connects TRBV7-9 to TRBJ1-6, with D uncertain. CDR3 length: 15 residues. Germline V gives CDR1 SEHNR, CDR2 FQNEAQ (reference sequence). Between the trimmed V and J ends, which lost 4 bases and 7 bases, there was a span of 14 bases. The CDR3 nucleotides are TGTGCCAGCAGCTCAGGAGGGCTGGGGAATTCACCCCTCCACTTT. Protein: CASSSGGLGNSPLHF. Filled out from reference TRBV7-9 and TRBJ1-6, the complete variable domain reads DTGVSQNPRHKITKRGQNVTFRCDPISEHNRLYWYRQTLGQGPEFLTYFQNEAQLEKSRLLSDRFSAERPKGSFSTLEIQRTEQGDSAMYLCASSSGGLGNSPLHFGNGTRLTVT.

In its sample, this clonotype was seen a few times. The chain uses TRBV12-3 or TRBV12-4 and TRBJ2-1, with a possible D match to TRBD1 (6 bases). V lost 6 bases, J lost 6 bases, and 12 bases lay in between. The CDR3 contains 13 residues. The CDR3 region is CASRPHRANEQFF. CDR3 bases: TGTGCCAGCAGGCCCCACAGGGCCAATGAGCAGTTCTTC.

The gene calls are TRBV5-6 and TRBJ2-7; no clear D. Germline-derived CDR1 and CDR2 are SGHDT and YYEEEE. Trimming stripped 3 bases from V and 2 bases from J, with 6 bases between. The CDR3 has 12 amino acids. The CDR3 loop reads CASSSNTYEQYF. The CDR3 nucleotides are TGTGCCAGCAGCTCCAACACCTACGAGCAGTACTTC.

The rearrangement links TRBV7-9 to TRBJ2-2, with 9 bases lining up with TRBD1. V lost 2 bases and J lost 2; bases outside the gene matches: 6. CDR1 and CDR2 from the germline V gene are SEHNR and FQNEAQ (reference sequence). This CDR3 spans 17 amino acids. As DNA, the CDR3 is TGTGCCAGCAGCTTAATTTCGGACAGGGGAAACACCGGGGAGCTGTTTTTT. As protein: CASSLISDRGNTGELFF.

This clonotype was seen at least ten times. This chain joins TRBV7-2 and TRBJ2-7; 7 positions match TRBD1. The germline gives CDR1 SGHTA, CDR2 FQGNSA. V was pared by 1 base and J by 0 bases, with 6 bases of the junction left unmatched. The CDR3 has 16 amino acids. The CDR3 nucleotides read TGTGCCAGCAGCTTAGACCGGGACAGCGTCTCCTACGAGCAGTACGTC. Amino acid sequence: CASSLDRDSVSYEQYV.

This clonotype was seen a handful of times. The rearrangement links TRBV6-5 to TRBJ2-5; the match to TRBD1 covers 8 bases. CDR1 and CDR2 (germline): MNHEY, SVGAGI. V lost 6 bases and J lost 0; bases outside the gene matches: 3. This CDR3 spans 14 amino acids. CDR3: CASRGTGHQETQYF. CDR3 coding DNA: TGTGCCAGCAGAGGGACAGGACACCAAGAGACCCAGTACTTC.

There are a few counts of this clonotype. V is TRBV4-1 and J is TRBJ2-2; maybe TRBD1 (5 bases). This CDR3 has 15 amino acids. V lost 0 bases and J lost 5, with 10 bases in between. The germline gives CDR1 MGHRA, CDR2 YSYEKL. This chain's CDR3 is CASSQEGVGTGELFF. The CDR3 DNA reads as TGCGCCAGCAGCCAAGAAGGGGTCGGGACCGGGGAGCTGTTTTTT.

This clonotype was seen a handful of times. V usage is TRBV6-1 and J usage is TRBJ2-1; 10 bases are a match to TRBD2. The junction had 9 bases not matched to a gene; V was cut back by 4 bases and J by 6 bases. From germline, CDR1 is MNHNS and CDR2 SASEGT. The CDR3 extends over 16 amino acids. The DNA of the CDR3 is TGTGCCAGCAGTGCCCCTGTAGCGGGGGGCCCCAATGAGCAGTTCTTC. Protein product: CASSAPVAGGPNEQFF.

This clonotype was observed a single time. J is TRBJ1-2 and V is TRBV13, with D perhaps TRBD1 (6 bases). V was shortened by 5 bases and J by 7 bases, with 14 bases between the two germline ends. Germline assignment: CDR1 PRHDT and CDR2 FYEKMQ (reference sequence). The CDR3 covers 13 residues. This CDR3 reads CASSPDRTGGYTF. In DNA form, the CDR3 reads TGTGCCAGCAGCCCAGACAGGACTGGTGGCTACACCTTC.

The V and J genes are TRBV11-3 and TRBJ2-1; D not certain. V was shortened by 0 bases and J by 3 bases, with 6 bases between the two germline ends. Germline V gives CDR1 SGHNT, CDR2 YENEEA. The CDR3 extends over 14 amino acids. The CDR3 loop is CASSLETDYNEQFF. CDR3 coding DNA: TGTGCCAGCAGCTTAGAAACTGACTACAATGAGCAGTTCTTC.

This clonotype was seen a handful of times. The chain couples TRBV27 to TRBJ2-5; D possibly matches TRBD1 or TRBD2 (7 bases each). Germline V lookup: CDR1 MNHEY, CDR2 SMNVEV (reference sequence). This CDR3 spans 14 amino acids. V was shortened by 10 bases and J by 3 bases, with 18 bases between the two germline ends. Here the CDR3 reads CATRQGLLKETQYF. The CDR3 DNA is TGTGCCACCCGACAGGGACTACTCAAAGAGACCCAGTACTTC.

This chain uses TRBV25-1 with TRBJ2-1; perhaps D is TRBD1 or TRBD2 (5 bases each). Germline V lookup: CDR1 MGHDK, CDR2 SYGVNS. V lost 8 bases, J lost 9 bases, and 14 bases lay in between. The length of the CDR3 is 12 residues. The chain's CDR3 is CASGTWVGEQFF. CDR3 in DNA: TGTGCCAGCGGGACGTGGGTGGGTGAGCAGTTCTTC.

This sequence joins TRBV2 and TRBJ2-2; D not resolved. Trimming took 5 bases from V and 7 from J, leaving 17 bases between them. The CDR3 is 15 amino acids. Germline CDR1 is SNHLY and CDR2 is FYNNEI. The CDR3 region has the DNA TGTGCCAGCAGTAATCAGACTTTACCTGGCGGGGAGCTGTTTTTT. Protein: CASSNQTLPGGELFF.

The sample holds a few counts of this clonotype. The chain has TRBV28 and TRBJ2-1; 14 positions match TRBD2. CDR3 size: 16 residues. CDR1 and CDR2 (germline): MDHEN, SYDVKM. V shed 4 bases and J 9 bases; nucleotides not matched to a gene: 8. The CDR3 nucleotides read TGTGCCAGCAGTTCGTCGACTAGCGGGGGGGTTGGTGAGCAGTTCTTC. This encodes CASSSSTSGGVGEQFF.

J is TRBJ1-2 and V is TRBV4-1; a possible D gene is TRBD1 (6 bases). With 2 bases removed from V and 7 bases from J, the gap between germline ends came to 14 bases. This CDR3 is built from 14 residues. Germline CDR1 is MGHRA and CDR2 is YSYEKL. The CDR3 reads CASSQTQGGGGYTF. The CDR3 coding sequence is TGCGCCAGCAGCCAAACACAGGGAGGCGGTGGCTACACCTTC.

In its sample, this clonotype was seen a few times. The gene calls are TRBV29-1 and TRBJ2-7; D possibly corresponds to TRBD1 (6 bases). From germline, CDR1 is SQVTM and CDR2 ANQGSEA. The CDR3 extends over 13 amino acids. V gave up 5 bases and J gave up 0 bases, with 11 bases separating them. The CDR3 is CSVLTGSSYEQYV. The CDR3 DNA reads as TGCAGCGTTCTCACAGGGAGCTCCTACGAGCAGTACGTC.

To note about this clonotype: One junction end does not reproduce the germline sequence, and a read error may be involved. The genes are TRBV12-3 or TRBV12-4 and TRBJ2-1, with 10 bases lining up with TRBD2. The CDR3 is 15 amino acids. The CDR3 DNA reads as TGTACCAGCAGTCCAACTAGCGGGGCGTACAATGAGCAGTTCTTC. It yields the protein CTSSPTSGAYNEQFF.

CDR3 amino acids: CASSLTSQPQHF. DNA of the CDR3: TGTGCCAGCAGCTTAACTTCTCAGCCCCAGCATTTT. This sequence joins TRBV7-6 and TRBJ1-5; D gene unclear. The CDR3 is 12 amino acids. V lost 2 bases and J 6 bases, leaving 5 bases between the germline ends. CDR1 and CDR2 (germline): SGHVS, FNYEAQ.